This TCR beta chain was found in a study of response to subunit inactivated influenza vaccine (dated 2018 in TCRdb). About the full investigation: The study used deep quantitative T cell receptor repertoire profiling to track responses to a trivalent subunit inactivated influenza vaccine. The investigation overall reported the following: According to the authors, only a limited number of new T cells may be recruited by each seasonal influenza vaccination.

Receptor amplification or capture employed RT-PCR. The sequencer was an Illumina HiSeq 2500. TCRdb ran its own pipeline on the public reads, namely fastp trimming at Q25 and MiXCR clone calling, and kept in-frame beta chains. Entries that share a CDR3 protein sequence are merged under the most common genes and DNA. This sample lists around 480,000 distinct CDR3 sequences; about 10% were detected once. The ten largest make up roughly 12% of the sample. Sequences SNHLY (CDR1) and FYNNEI (CDR2) are obtained from the germline V gene. V drops 6 bases and J drops 6 bases, leaving 9 bases in between. The CDR3 numbers 11 residues from cysteine through phenylalanine. Left in the record is the CDR3 DNA by itself, 33 bases read in frame from the first base. The time point tag for this specimen amounts to: 40 to 45 days after influenza vaccine administration. This clonotype was observed a few times. Its antigen remains unidentified. This may come from a read error, since a much larger clone is one base off.

The clonotype comes from a man aged 50 to 59 who received an inactivated influenza vaccine. Donor details come from another sample of the same person, matched by shared clones. The V and J genes are TRBV2 and TRBJ2-7, with the D segment possibly TRBD1 or TRBD2, each aligning over 6 bases. Sequenced here: PBMCs from blood, sampled more than 35 days after vaccination. The sequence in DNA is TGTGCCAGCAGACAGGGAGGCGAGCAGTACTTC. This codes for CASRQGGEQYF.